Below, 29 T cell receptor beta chains from the same sample are listed, as sequenced in a study of spatial heterogeneity in lung cancer (dated by TCRdb to about 2019). Interpreted using the paper, the time point label stands for: sample taken at primary tumor resection. TCR sequencing used whole RNA extracted from tumor and nontumor lung tissue, or from cryopreserved PBMC samples, without cell sorting. Receptors were amplified or captured by 5' RACE. Sequenced using a NextSeq 500. TCRdb took the public reads, trimmed them with fastp at Q25, ran MiXCR for clone calling and kept in-frame beta chains. All rows with the same CDR3 protein become a single entry with the most common DNA and genes. The sample table records several thousand distinct CDR3 sequences; approximately 20% of these occur just once. The ten top clones hold roughly 20% of the sample. The sample in question was normal lung tissue next to the tumor, obtained at surgery. The source of these receptors is a male donor with early-stage non-small cell lung cancer.

In regard to this clonotype: In a library made to pick up alpha chains, this beta chain is a stray read with a size that means little. The DNA of the CDR3 is TGCGCCAGCAGCTTTACGGGACAGGGCCTCCCAGATACGCAGTATTTT. Translated, it gives CASSFTGQGLPDTQYF. V is TRBV5-1 and J is TRBJ2-3; 9 bases map to TRBD1. J lost 4 bases, V lost 2 bases, and 8 bases had no gene match. The CDR3 length is 16 residues. Germline V CDR1 and CDR2: SGHRS, YFSETQ.

By share, this clonotype ranks as medium-sized (0.01 to 0.1%). This beta chain is an off-target read within a library intended for alpha chains, so its frequency means little. The V call is TRBV7-9, the J call TRBJ2-7; D gene uncertain. CDR3 length: 18 residues. Germline loops: CDR1 SEHNR, CDR2 FQNEAQ (reference sequence). V lost 1 base to trimming and J lost 3 bases, with 22 bases between them. The DNA for the CDR3 is TGTGCCAGCAGCTTAGGTTTTCGGTGGCAGCGAGGTAACTACGAGCAGTACTTC. Its translation is CASSLGFRWQRGNYEQYF.

This clonotype rates as medium-sized. As an off-target read in a library built for alpha chains, this beta chain has a frequency of little significance. The chain combines TRBV29-1 with TRBJ2-4, with D unclear. Trimming took 4 bases from V and 4 from J, leaving 8 bases between them. This CDR3 is built from 12 residues. From germline, CDR1 is SQVTM and CDR2 ANQGSEA. This CDR3 reads CSVGLEKNIQYF. The CDR3 DNA reads as TGCAGCGTTGGACTGGAGAAAAACATTCAGTACTTC.

This clonotype is classed as medium-sized. Because this beta chain is a stray read in a library intended to capture alpha chains, its abundance should not be given much weight. CDR3 amino acids: CASSVQGGLYEQYF. For the CDR3, the DNA is TGTGCCAGCAGCGTCCAAGGGGGCCTCTACGAGCAGTACTTC. The chain employs TRBV7-2 and TRBJ2-7, with 7 nucleotides matching TRBD1. The germline CDR1 and CDR2 sequences are SGHTA and FQGNSA. The CDR3 sequence is 14 residues long. Losses at the gene ends were 5 bases for V and 3 bases for J; bases not matched to a gene: 7.

This clonotype is medium-sized within its sample. This beta chain is off target for a library built for alpha chains, so its abundance means little. The CDR3 region has the DNA TGTGCCAGCAGCTTAGGGGACCCTCTCCAAGAGACCCAGTACTTC. This translates into CASSLGDPLQETQYF. The chain uses TRBV13 and TRBJ2-5, with D unresolved. Germline values: CDR1 PRHDT, CDR2 FYEKMQ (reference sequence). Trimming took off 0 bases at V and 1 base at J, with 9 bases between the two ends. The CDR3 consists of 15 residues.

By its share, this clonotype is medium-sized. This beta chain is an off-target read within a library intended for alpha chains, so its frequency means little. This rearrangement joins TRBV6-5 to TRBJ2-3; 8 positions agree with TRBD1. Germline lookup yields CDR1 MNHEY and CDR2 SVGAGI. The CDR3 extends over 15 amino acids. V gave up 7 bases and J gave up 3 bases; unmatched junction bases: 9. In nucleotides, the CDR3 is TGTGCCAGCACCCTGGACAGGGAGAGGACAGATACGCAGTATTTT. It encodes CASTLDRERTDTQYF.

A word on this clonotype: A library made for alpha chains picked up this beta chain off target, so its size means little. The chain links TRBV7-3 to TRBJ2-7; 10 bases line up with TRBD2. The trim removed 2 bases at V and 12 bases at J, leaving 7 bases unmatched. Looked up from germline, CDR1 is SGHTA and CDR2 is FQGTGA. This CDR3 contains 13 residues. In DNA form, the CDR3 reads TGTGCCAGCAGCTTATTTAGCGGGAGGTCACTGTACTTC. Its translation: CASSLFSGRSLYF.

This clonotype qualifies as medium-sized. The library was built for alpha chains, so this beta chain is an off-target read and its size means little. The chain couples TRBV3-1 to TRBJ2-7; D unresolved. This CDR3 region has 13 residues. Trimming removed 4 bases from V and 3 bases from J, with 10 bases in between. Germline V CDR1 and CDR2: LGHDT, YNNKEL (reference sequence). In nucleotides, the CDR3 is TGTGCCAGCAGCCTTGGGCGCTACTACGAGCAGTACTTC. Its protein product is CASSLGRYYEQYF.

Of note for this clonotype: Because this beta chain is a stray read in a library intended to capture alpha chains, its abundance should not be given much weight. The rearrangement links TRBV13 to TRBJ1-2; the D is unclear. Trimming took 6 bases from V and 2 from J, leaving 16 bases between them. Germline assignment: CDR1 PRHDT and CDR2 FYEKMQ (reference sequence). CDR3 length: 15 amino acids. In DNA, the CDR3 is TGTGCCAGCAGTTGGGAAAGGACTGTGAACTATGGCTACACCTTC. It translates to CASSWERTVNYGYTF.

About this clonotype: Being off target in a library aimed at alpha chains, this beta chain has a size of little meaning. The gene calls are TRBV6-2 or TRBV6-3 and TRBJ2-7, with 7 bases aligning to TRBD2. V lost 6 bases to trimming and J lost 0 bases; unmatched junction nucleotides: 5. The germline V gene encodes CDR1 MNHEY and CDR2 SVGEGT. CDR3 length: 14 amino acids. DNA of the CDR3: TGTGCCAGCAGCTACAGCGGGACCTCCTACGAGCAGTACTTC. Its translation: CASSYSGTSYEQYF.

This clonotype has a handful of counts. This beta chain is a stray read from a library made for alpha chains; its abundance is not meaningful. The V call is TRBV27, the J call TRBJ1-1, with D hard to call. Between the trimmed V and J ends, which lost 0 bases and 6 bases, there was a span of 14 bases. Germline V CDR1 and CDR2: MNHEY, SMNVEV (reference sequence). The CDR3 runs to 15 residues. CDR3 loop: CASSLSGGVLSEAFF. Written as DNA, the CDR3 is TGTGCCAGCAGTTTATCGGGCGGGGTTCTATCTGAAGCTTTCTTT.

There are many counts of this clonotype. A library prepared for alpha chains yielded this beta chain as an off-target read; its size is of little meaning. CDR3 in DNA: TGTGCCAGCAAGGGTGCTGCGGGTGAAAAACTGTTTTTT. It translates to CASKGAAGEKLFF. The gene calls are TRBV28 and TRBJ1-4; D remains ambiguous. The CDR3 loop spans 13 amino acids. Trimming took 7 bases from V and 7 from J, leaving 13 bases between them. Germline-derived CDR1 and CDR2 are MDHEN and SYDVKM.

This clonotype is classed as medium-sized. This beta chain is an unintended read in a library built for alpha chains; its size means little. V and J are TRBV10-3 and TRBJ2-1, with D unresolved. This CDR3 region has 13 residues. Trimming cost V 6 bases and J 7 bases, with 13 bases left between them. CDR1 ENHRY and CDR2 SYGVKD come from the germline V gene. The CDR3 region is CAIRERVGNEQFF. The CDR3 DNA follows: TGTGCCATCAGAGAACGCGTGGGGAATGAGCAGTTCTTC.

Only one count was recorded for this clonotype. An end of the junction does not agree with germline; a read error may underlie this. The library was prepared for alpha chains; this beta chain is a stray read, so its frequency means little. The chain has TRBV12-3 or TRBV12-4 and TRBJ2-3; no firm D call. The CDR3 has 14 amino acids. The CDR3 loop reads CASRNSGSTDTQYF. CDR3 DNA sequence: TGTGCCAGCAGAAATTCGGGTAGCACAGATACACAGTATTTT.

This clonotype is termed medium-sized. This beta chain is off target for a library built for alpha chains, so its abundance means little. The chain uses TRBV2 and TRBJ2-3, with a weak D call TRBD2 (7 bases). The CDR3 covers 15 residues. Trimming took off 4 bases at V and 5 bases at J, with 16 bases between the two ends. Germline V gene sequence: CDR1 SNHLY, CDR2 FYNNEI. CDR3 residues: CASSVGAGAVDTQYF. The CDR3 DNA reads TGTGCCAGCAGTGTCGGTGCGGGGGCCGTAGATACGCAGTATTTT.

This clonotype is medium-sized by share. This beta chain is off target for a library built for alpha chains, so its abundance means little. The gene calls are TRBV11-2 and TRBJ1-1; TRBD1 agrees at 7 bases. CDR1 SGHAT and CDR2 FQNNGV come from the germline V gene. Trimming removed 2 bases from V and 11 bases from J; junction bases left unmatched: 5. This CDR3 region has 12 residues. CDR3 protein: CASSLTGALAFF. CDR3 nucleotide sequence: TGTGCCAGCAGCTTAACAGGGGCCCTCGCTTTCTTT.

This clonotype is labeled as medium-sized. This beta chain appears as a stray read in a library generated for alpha chains; its size is not informative. This chain links TRBV5-4 with TRBJ1-1; D is ambiguous. The germline CDR1 and CDR2 sequences are SGHNT and YYREEE (reference sequence). V gave up 2 bases and J gave up 3 bases, with 8 bases separating them. The CDR3 extends over 13 amino acids. The CDR3 loop reads CASSLKEDTEAFF. The CDR3 DNA sequence: TGTGCCAGCAGCTTAAAAGAGGACACTGAAGCTTTCTTT.

This clonotype was observed many times. This beta chain represents an off-target read in a library built for alpha chains; its size is of limited meaning. The chain recombines TRBV25-1 with TRBJ2-5; TRBD1 agrees at 7 bases. The CDR3 is 14 residues long. Germline CDR1 is MGHDK and CDR2 is SYGVNS. The V gene end was trimmed by 4 bases and the J gene end by 6 bases; junction bases not matched to a gene: 8. As DNA, the CDR3 is TGTGCCAGCAGTGTCCCGGGACAGATAAAGACCCAGTACTTC. Protein sequence: CASSVPGQIKTQYF.

This clonotype was counted at least ten times. A library prepared for alpha chains yielded this beta chain as an off-target read; its size is of little meaning. The rearrangement joins TRBV23-1 to TRBJ2-1, with 16 nucleotides matching TRBD2. TRBV23-1 is an ORF, and what it does is uncertain. The CDR3 contains 20 residues. V lost 6 bases to trimming and J lost 7 bases; unmatched junction nucleotides: 18. Here the CDR3 reads CASSTHGGLAGGTWGNEQFF. The DNA for the CDR3 is TGCGCCAGCAGCACCCACGGGGGACTAGCGGGAGGGACTTGGGGAAATGAGCAGTTCTTC.

Relative to its sample, this clonotype is medium-sized. This beta chain turned up in a library designed for alpha chains; as an off-target read, its abundance says little. The gene calls are TRBV10-2 and TRBJ2-3; 10 bases align to TRBD2. V gave up 4 bases and J gave up 9 bases; unmatched junction bases: 22. The CDR3 is made up of 19 amino acids. CDR1 and CDR2 from the germline V gene are WSHSY and SAAADI. The CDR3 coding sequence is TGCGCCAGCAGTGGGTCCTCTTTAGCGGGGGGCCGTCTCGCTACCACGCAGTATTTT. Translation gives CASSGSSLAGGRLATTQYF.

As for this clonotype: A library made for alpha chains picked up this beta chain off target, so its size means little. This rearrangement joins TRBV25-1 to TRBJ2-7; D ambiguous. With 1 base removed from V and 4 bases from J, the gap between germline ends came to 2 bases. Germline CDR1 is MGHDK and CDR2 is SYGVNS. This CDR3 contains 11 residues. The CDR3 here is CASSESYEQYF. CDR3 bases: TGTGCCAGCAGTGAATCATACGAGCAGTACTTC.

This clonotype was picked up many times. The library was prepared for alpha chains; this beta chain is a stray read, so its frequency means little. CDR3 sequence reads: CASSHGQARRNQPQHF. CDR3 DNA: TGTGCCAGCAGCCACGGACAGGCCCGCAGGAATCAGCCCCAGCATTTT. V gene TRBV3-1 combines with J gene TRBJ1-5, with 7 bases that match TRBD1. CDR1 and CDR2 (germline): LGHDT, YNNKEL (reference sequence). The CDR3 totals 16 residues. The J segment lost 4 bases and the V segment lost 3 bases, leaving 9 bases of the junction unmatched.

This clonotype was seen at least ten times. Since it is a stray read in a library aimed at alpha chains, this beta chain has a size that is not meaningful. The chain uses TRBV2 and TRBJ2-5, with D possibly being TRBD1 or TRBD2 (5 bases each). Between the trimmed V and J ends, which lost 0 bases and 1 base, there was a span of 12 bases. The CDR3 is 16 residues long. Germline values: CDR1 SNHLY, CDR2 FYNNEI. CDR3 region: CASSEAGTEVQETQYF. CDR3 bases: TGTGCCAGCAGTGAAGCTGGGACGGAGGTCCAAGAGACCCAGTACTTC.

As concerns this clonotype: This beta chain slipped into a library made for alpha chains as a stray read, so its size is not meaningful. The J gene is TRBJ2-2, the V gene TRBV20-1; D remains ambiguous. The germline CDR1 and CDR2 sequences are DFQATT and SNEGSKA (reference sequence). This CDR3 spans 11 amino acids. V lost 6 bases to trimming and J lost 5 bases, with 7 bases between them. CDR3 in DNA: TGCAGTGCCTGGAAAACCGGGGAGCTGTTTTTT. Its protein product is CSAWKTGELFF.

By share of the sample, this clonotype is large. A library prepared for alpha chains yielded this beta chain as an off-target read; its size is of little meaning. Written as DNA, the CDR3 is TGTGCCAGCAGCCCTGGACTACTGGGCGAGCAGTACTTC. Translation gives CASSPGLLGEQYF. The chain uses TRBV6-5 and TRBJ2-7; D perhaps matches TRBD2 (6 bases). Germline CDR1 and CDR2: MNHEY and SVGAGI. The CDR3 is made up of 13 amino acids. The V end was cut by 6 bases, the J end by 6 bases, with 15 bases between.

In its sample, this clonotype ranks as medium-sized (0.01 to 0.1%). This beta chain slipped into a library made for alpha chains as a stray read, so its size is not meaningful. This chain connects TRBV12-3 or TRBV12-4 to TRBJ2-3; D is unclear. V dropped 3 bases and J dropped 7 bases, with 8 bases sitting between them. The length of the CDR3 is 12 residues. CDR3 sequence: CASSFGGNTQYF. CDR3 nucleotide sequence: TGTGCCAGCAGTTTCGGTGGGAATACGCAGTATTTT.

Relative to its sample, this clonotype is medium-sized. This beta chain represents an off-target read in a library built for alpha chains; its size is of limited meaning. This sequence joins TRBV7-9 and TRBJ1-5; 7 bases are shared with TRBD1. CDR1 is SEHNR and CDR2 is FQNEAQ in the germline V gene (reference sequence). The CDR3 covers 16 residues. The ends lost 5 bases at V and 4 bases at J; junction bases unmatched: 11. CDR3 sequence (DNA): TGTGCCAGCAGCGCCGCGACAGGGTTAAGGAATCAGCCCCAGCATTTT. Its protein product is CASSAATGLRNQPQHF. The variable domain in full, with the rest retrieved from reference TRBV7-9 and TRBJ1-5, is DTGVSQNPRHKITKRGQNVTFRCDPISEHNRLYWYRQTLGQGPEFLTYFQNEAQLEKSRLLSDRFSAERPKGSFSTLEIQRTEQGDSAMYLCASSAATGLRNQPQHFGDGTRLSIL.

This clonotype is deemed medium-sized (0.01 to 0.1%). This beta chain represents an off-target read in a library built for alpha chains; its size is of limited meaning. J is TRBJ1-1 and V is TRBV14, with D perhaps matching TRBD1 (5 bases). Per germline, CDR1 SGHDN and CDR2 FVKESK. The germline V and J ends were trimmed by 4 bases and 3 bases, with 12 bases remaining between them. The CDR3 is made up of 14 amino acids. Written as DNA, the CDR3 is TGTGCCAGCAGCCGACTCCCCAGGGACACTGAAGCTTTCTTT. Translated: CASSRLPRDTEAFF.

Sample share makes this clonotype medium-sized. The library was designed around alpha chains, so this beta chain is a stray read whose abundance carries little weight. This rearrangement joins TRBV28 to TRBJ1-4; D gene unclear. The germline V gene encodes CDR1 MDHEN and CDR2 SYDVKM. The CDR3 length is 15 residues. V lost 2 bases and J lost 6, with 13 bases in between. The CDR3 DNA follows: TGTGCCAGCAGTTTAAACCTTGGGATGTATGAAAAACTGTTTTTT. Encoded protein: CASSLNLGMYEKLFF.